The source of this T cell receptor (beta chain) is a study of vaccination and CD4 T cells after COVID-19 (dated by TCRdb to between 2020 and 2023). With regard to the full study: SARS-CoV-2 positivity had been established in the convalescent patients by nasal swab PCR, and mild disease was recorded in about 9 of these patients and severe disease in one. In the convalescent cohort there were six males and four females, among whom were two Hispanic individuals, seven Caucasians, two Asians and one multiracial person. Participants got two doses of the Pfizer-BioNTech BNT162b2 vaccine (n=8) or two doses of the Moderna mRNA-1273 vaccine (n=2). Post-COVID blood samples from convalescent patients were collected a median of roughly 100 days after diagnosis, with a range of 35 to 161 days. Post-vaccine blood samples were taken a median of about 77 days after the second vaccine dose, with a range of about 13 to 250 days. Overlapping spike peptide pools from SARS-CoV-2 and from the common cold coronaviruses HCoV-NL63, HCoV-OC43 and HCoV-229E were used as culture stimuli. Control cultures received a CEFX viral epitope pool as the positive control, an HIV-1 Nef peptide pool as the negative control, or no peptide. In about 11 COVID-19 convalescent patients and several infection-naive healthy vaccine recipients, the spike-specific CD4+ TCR repertoire before mRNA vaccination was compared with the repertoire after mRNA vaccination. Study-level results and caveats: The median count of SARS-CoV-2-reactive clonotypes went up from under 25 after infection to roughly 38 after vaccination, although the change was not significant. Among the post-vaccine SARS-CoV-2-reactive clones in convalescent patients, a median about 87% showed up only after vaccination, which suggests vaccine-specific priming. Only a relatively small number of convalescent patients were included in the study, and early timepoints following natural infection were not analyzed. In convalescent patients, nearly all vaccine-specific clones (304 of 307) were found to be mono-reactive for SARS-CoV-2 spike rather than cross-reactive with common cold coronaviruses.

The library was generated by PCR. TCR sequencing of DNA from cultured CD4+ T cells used the Oncomine TCR Beta short-read assay at the Johns Hopkins FTIC core. The QIAamp micro DNA kit was used to extract genomic DNA from the cultured CD4+ T cells. Oncomine TCR Beta libraries from cultured CD4+ T cells were pooled with unique dual indexes and sequenced on an Illumina iSeq 100. The original methods were these. Non-productive sequences were removed, and CDR3s not starting with C, not ending with F or W, or shorter than 7 amino acids were discarded. Antigen-specific clonotypes were identified with the MANAFEST web application by comparing peptide-stimulated wells with reference and other culture wells. An FDR below 0.05, an odds ratio above 5, and a productive frequency above 0.1% in at least two of three replicate wells were required for clones to be considered positive. Clonotypes that were significantly expanded in both SARS-CoV-2 spike wells and at least one common cold coronavirus spike condition were defined as cross-reactive. Using R version 3.6.1, CDR3 homology was evaluated through Levenshtein distances (stringdist) along with unrooted phylogenetic trees (ape). Using fastp at Q25 and MiXCR, TCRdb reprocessed the public reads and kept productive beta chains. Every entry covers one CDR3 protein and lists the most common genes and DNA from its rows. It is TCRdb's table, rather than the study itself, that gives the V and J calls and clone size. The sample table holds more than 15,000 distinct CDR3 sequences, of which around 50% were seen once. 8% to 10% of the sample is taken by the ten largest.

The treatment or condition label corresponds to: approximately 9-day PBMC culture with coronavirus spike peptide pools or control peptides (ViraFEST assay). The ViraFEST assay, used in the study, expanded antigen-specific T cells with peptide pools and then identified the expanded clonotypes through TCR sequencing. The positive SARS-CoV-2 PCR tests of the convalescent patients were dated from March to December 2020, before the Alpha, Beta and Delta variants emerged in the United States. PBMCs were cultured at around 2 million per well in IMDM supplemented with roughly 5% human AB serum and 9 to 10 IU/ml IL-2, with about 11 ug/ml peptide pools added. On days 3 and 7, half of the culture medium was replaced with fresh IL-2-containing medium. After 10 days of culture, CD4+ T cells were isolated by negative selection using the EasySep CD4+ T cell isolation kit. Ficoll-Paque Plus gradient centrifugation was used to isolate PBMCs from whole blood, and the isolated PBMCs were then either used fresh or cryopreserved at -140C. Triplicate wells were generally used for each culture condition.

The CDR3 runs 15 amino acids, cysteine and phenylalanine included. The CDR3 DNA has 45 bases and is translated from base 1. As encoded in the germline V gene, CDR1 is SGHAT while CDR2 is FQNNGV. V loses 7 bases at its end and J loses 3 bases; junction bases beyond the gene matches: 9. This clonotype has a handful of counts. Its antigen is not yet known. The record has no base qualities; no much larger clone is one base away. The rearranged segments are TRBV11-2 and TRBJ2-3, and 8 junction bases match TRBD2. The sequence came from a human donor who had recovered from COVID-19. Sequencing was done on a sample of CD4+ T cells from blood, cultured in vitro. Read as DNA, the sequence is TGTGCCAGCATCTGGTCGGCGGGAGGAACAGATACGCAGTATTTT. Its protein reads: CASIWSAGGTDTQYF. The full variable domain, completed from the reference TRBV11-2 and TRBJ2-3 proteins outside the CDR3, reads EAGVAQSPRYKIIEKRQSVAFWCNPISGHATLYWYQQILGQGPKLLIQFQNNGVVDDSQLPKDRFSAERLKGVDSTLKIQPAKLEDSAVYLCASIWSAGGTDTQYFGPGTRLTVL.